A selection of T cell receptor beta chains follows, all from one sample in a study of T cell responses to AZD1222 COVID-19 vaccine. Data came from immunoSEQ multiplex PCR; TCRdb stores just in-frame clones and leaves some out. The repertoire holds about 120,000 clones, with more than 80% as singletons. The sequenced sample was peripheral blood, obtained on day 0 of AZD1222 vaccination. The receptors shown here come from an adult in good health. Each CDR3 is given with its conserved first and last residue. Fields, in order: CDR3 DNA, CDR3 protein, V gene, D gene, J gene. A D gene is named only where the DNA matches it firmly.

cdr3_nt: TGTGCCAGCAGTTTATCGAATAGCAATCAGCCCCAGCATTTT
cdr3_aa: CASSLSNSNQPQHF
v_call: TRBV27
d_call: -
j_call: TRBJ1-5

cdr3_nt: TGTGCCAGCAGCTGGACCCCGGACAGGCTTAATGAAAAACTGTTTTTT
cdr3_aa: CASSWTPDRLNEKLFF
v_call: TRBV9
d_call: TRBD1
j_call: TRBJ1-4

cdr3_nt: TGTGCCAGCAGTTTCCACACAGGGGGCCGGTATGGCTACACCTTC
cdr3_aa: CASSFHTGGRYGYTF
v_call: TRBV6-2/TRBV6-3
d_call: TRBD1
j_call: TRBJ1-2

cdr3_nt: TGTGCCAGCAGTAACCCGACAGGGGTTACGACTGAAGCTTTCTTT
cdr3_aa: CASSNPTGVTTEAFF
v_call: TRBV6-5
d_call: TRBD1
j_call: TRBJ1-1

cdr3_nt: TGTGCCAGCAGCCCAGACCCGGATGGGGGAAACACCATATATTTT
cdr3_aa: CASSPDPDGGNTIYF
v_call: TRBV7-8
d_call: -
j_call: TRBJ1-3

cdr3_nt: TGTGCCAGCAGCTTAGCCTCTTCAGGGGTAAAGGGTGAAAAACTGTTTTTT
cdr3_aa: CASSLASSGVKGEKLFF
v_call: TRBV7-2
d_call: -
j_call: TRBJ1-4

cdr3_nt: TGTGCCAGCAGCTTCTCACCCAGACTAGCGGGGGGCACAGATACGCAGTATTTT
cdr3_aa: CASSFSPRLAGGTDTQYF
v_call: TRBV7-9
d_call: TRBD2
j_call: TRBJ2-3

cdr3_nt: TGTGCCAGCAGCGAGGGTAGCGGGGTGAGGAGCACAGATACGCAGTATTTT
cdr3_aa: CASSEGSGVRSTDTQYF
v_call: TRBV9
d_call: TRBD2
j_call: TRBJ2-3

cdr3_nt: TGTGCCTGGAGTGGGACTAGCGGGAGGGTCTACGAGCAGTACTTC
cdr3_aa: CAWSGTSGRVYEQYF
v_call: TRBV30
d_call: TRBD2
j_call: TRBJ2-7

cdr3_nt: TGTGCCAGCAGCTTAGAGGGGTCCCTAGCGCCGTACTTC
cdr3_aa: CASSLEGSLAPYF
v_call: TRBV11-1
d_call: -
j_call: TRBJ2-7

cdr3_nt: TGTGCCAGCAGTCAACTAGCTAATTCCTACAATGAGCAGTTCTTC
cdr3_aa: CASSQLANSYNEQFF
v_call: TRBV2
d_call: -
j_call: TRBJ2-1

cdr3_nt: TGTGCCACCAGTGAGGGGACTAGCGGACAAGAGACCCAGTACTTC
cdr3_aa: CATSEGTSGQETQYF
v_call: TRBV24-1
d_call: TRBD2
j_call: TRBJ2-5

cdr3_nt: TGCGCCAGCAGCCCCAGGACAGGGCACTCCTATGGCTACACCTTC
cdr3_aa: CASSPRTGHSYGYTF
v_call: TRBV5-1
d_call: TRBD1
j_call: TRBJ1-2

cdr3_nt: TGTGCCAGCAGTTTAGGAGGAGTTACAGATACGCAGTATTTT
cdr3_aa: CASSLGGVTDTQYF
v_call: TRBV27
d_call: -
j_call: TRBJ2-3

cdr3_nt: TGTGCCAGCAGCGCCAGCACCGGGACAGCTGCAACTAATGAAAAACTGTTTTTT
cdr3_aa: CASSASTGTAATNEKLFF
v_call: TRBV9
d_call: TRBD1
j_call: TRBJ1-4

cdr3_nt: TGTGCCAGCAGCCCCCCGGGGGGGGCCGAGCAGTACTTC
cdr3_aa: CASSPPGGAEQYF
v_call: TRBV7-7
d_call: TRBD2
j_call: TRBJ2-7